A selection of T cell receptor beta chains follows, all from one sample in a study of blood T cell repertoires in COVID-19. The method was immunoSEQ multiplex PCR; TCRdb's version includes in-frame clones alone and lacks a portion of them. The repertoire includes about 170,000 clones, around 85% of them detected once, and 2.5% to 4% sits in the top ten. The sample consisted of peripheral blood. The receptors shown here come from a human donor with acute or convalescent COVID-19. The donor label of this sample is uncertain. Each CDR3 is given without its conserved first and last residue. The order of the fields is CDR3 protein, clone size, V gene, J gene. Size tells how often a clone was seen (once, few, many) or the class of an expanded clone, and some rows leave it out.

CDR3aa: ASTYLGQLSFRSPEAF; abundance: .; v_gene: TRBV28; j_gene: TRBJ1-1
CDR3aa: ASSLTGNEQF; abundance: .; v_gene: TRBV5-5; j_gene: TRBJ2-1
CDR3aa: ASSPRGTTNEKLF; abundance: .; v_gene: TRBV28; j_gene: TRBJ1-4
CDR3aa: ASSESGARGYT; abundance: .; v_gene: TRBV10-1; j_gene: TRBJ1-2
CDR3aa: ASSDRQAFNSPLH; abundance: once; v_gene: TRBV6-1; j_gene: TRBJ1-6
CDR3aa: ASSPPPTVNTEAF; abundance: .; v_gene: TRBV18; j_gene: TRBJ1-1
CDR3aa: ASSIVVAPGAKNIQY; abundance: .; v_gene: TRBV19; j_gene: TRBJ2-4
CDR3aa: ASSLSGTVGNTEAF; abundance: once; v_gene: TRBV18; j_gene: TRBJ1-1
CDR3aa: ASTIEAPNTIY; abundance: .; v_gene: TRBV7-2; j_gene: TRBJ1-3
CDR3aa: ASSQGGTGNEKLF; abundance: few; v_gene: TRBV4-2; j_gene: TRBJ1-4
CDR3aa: ASSFSSSGANVLT; abundance: .; v_gene: TRBV27; j_gene: TRBJ2-6
CDR3aa: SAKLAAKETQY; abundance: once; v_gene: TRBV29-1; j_gene: TRBJ2-5
CDR3aa: ASTLRTGGLGEAF; abundance: .; v_gene: TRBV19; j_gene: TRBJ1-1
CDR3aa: ASSLALSGSGELF; abundance: .; v_gene: TRBV7-2; j_gene: TRBJ2-2
CDR3aa: ASSKDRNYSNQPQH; abundance: .; v_gene: TRBV21-1; j_gene: TRBJ1-5
CDR3aa: ASSLAETGESSPVRETQY; abundance: .; v_gene: TRBV7-2; j_gene: TRBJ2-5
CDR3aa: ASSQGYGQGQY; abundance: .; v_gene: TRBV3-1/TRBV3-2; j_gene: TRBJ2-7
CDR3aa: ASSLQQGYNEQF; abundance: .; v_gene: TRBV7-9; j_gene: TRBJ2-1
CDR3aa: ASSPRQGDLANSPLH; abundance: .; v_gene: TRBV18; j_gene: TRBJ1-6
CDR3aa: ASSPLMGQSSTGELF; abundance: .; v_gene: TRBV18; j_gene: TRBJ2-2
CDR3aa: ASSVTRDSLEAF; abundance: .; v_gene: TRBV7-2; j_gene: TRBJ1-1
CDR3aa: ASRLTGGGNQPQH; abundance: .; v_gene: TRBV19; j_gene: TRBJ1-5
CDR3aa: ATSEGTAGGQETQY; abundance: .; v_gene: TRBV24-1; j_gene: TRBJ2-5
CDR3aa: ASSFLPFSGNTIY; abundance: few; v_gene: TRBV27; j_gene: TRBJ1-3
CDR3aa: ATSQGAGYGYT; abundance: .; v_gene: TRBV24-1; j_gene: TRBJ1-2
CDR3aa: ASSPRLRGTDTQY; abundance: .; v_gene: TRBV18; j_gene: TRBJ2-3
CDR3aa: ASSRGFTGNNSPLH; abundance: .; v_gene: TRBV18; j_gene: TRBJ1-6
CDR3aa: AIGRGSERTEAF; abundance: .; v_gene: TRBV10-3; j_gene: TRBJ1-1
CDR3aa: SVGGNGASGELF; abundance: .; v_gene: TRBV29-1; j_gene: TRBJ2-2
CDR3aa: ASSQEGQPRTDTQY; abundance: .; v_gene: TRBV4-1; j_gene: TRBJ2-3
CDR3aa: ASGTGGEFEQF; abundance: few; v_gene: TRBV5-4; j_gene: TRBJ2-1
CDR3aa: ATRRLWTAMNTEAF; abundance: .; v_gene: TRBV3-1/TRBV3-2; j_gene: TRBJ1-1
CDR3aa: ASSPGQLGSYEQY; abundance: .; v_gene: TRBV18; j_gene: TRBJ2-7
CDR3aa: ASRPTGALGYT; abundance: .; v_gene: TRBV6-5; j_gene: TRBJ1-2
CDR3aa: ASSQAGEAF; abundance: .; v_gene: TRBV12-3/TRBV12-4; j_gene: TRBJ1-1
CDR3aa: ASSGSGQGDTGELF; abundance: .; v_gene: TRBV6-1; j_gene: TRBJ2-2
CDR3aa: ASSSTGGRTGNTIY; abundance: .; v_gene: TRBV5-5; j_gene: TRBJ1-3
CDR3aa: ATSREGPGRVAEDTQY; abundance: .; v_gene: TRBV15; j_gene: TRBJ2-3
CDR3aa: AWNSGPNTEAF; abundance: .; v_gene: TRBV30; j_gene: TRBJ1-1
CDR3aa: ATSESTGYGYT; abundance: .; v_gene: TRBV24-1; j_gene: TRBJ1-2
CDR3aa: ASSFQGAGNQPQH; abundance: once; v_gene: TRBV4-2; j_gene: TRBJ1-5
CDR3aa: ASQGLASGTGELF; abundance: .; v_gene: TRBV14; j_gene: TRBJ2-2
CDR3aa: ASSLATPIQNTEAF; abundance: .; v_gene: TRBV5-8; j_gene: TRBJ1-1